The clone carrying this T cell receptor beta chain was found a few times. Its target is unknown. The data are from a study of CD8 T cells in ankylosing spondylitis. TCRdb recomputed calls from the 5' RACE reads with MiXCR, one row per CDR3 protein. The sample yields more than 300,000 distinct CDR3 sequences, 6.5% to 10% seen once. Broader study findings: Roughly 8 highly homologous variants made up a TCR beta motif, and this motif appeared characteristic of ankylosing spondylitis blood. Before this, some motif variants had been reported in reactive arthritis synovial fluid and blood. As for the disease-linked clones, they showed a CD8+ phenotype and occurred at relatively low frequencies in peripheral blood. The authors reported significant enrichment of disease-linked clones in matched ankylosing spondylitis synovial fluid.

The CDR3 runs to 15 residues. CDR1 is SEHNR and CDR2 is FQNEAQ in the germline V gene (reference sequence). V lost 1 base and J lost 2, with 11 bases in between. The specimen was blood, either unsorted or a sorted T cell fraction (not recorded which). This receptor was taken from a male donor with ankylosing spondylitis. The J gene is TRBJ2-5, the V gene TRBV7-9, with D tentatively TRBD2 (6 bases). CDR3 loop: CASSLGAGPQETQYF. As DNA, the CDR3 is TGTGCCAGCAGCTTAGGCGCGGGGCCGCAAGAGACCCAGTACTTC.